Here is one T cell receptor (beta chain) with its context. Germline and junction disagree at one end, which may indicate a read error. The sample belongs to a study of tumor and adjacent non-tumor tissue in lung cancer. TCRbeta libraries were built with three rounds of nested PCR, modified from ARM-PCR. TCRdb called the multiplex PCR reads again in MiXCR, with one record for every CDR3 protein. The repertoire holds under 100,000 distinct CDR3 sequences, with approximately 68% as singletons. The template was RNA from unsorted bulk tissue. This CDR3 is built from 15 residues. The germline CDR1 and CDR2 sequences are MDHEN and SYDVKM.

The receptor was derived from a woman between 65 and 79 years old with non-small cell lung cancer. The rearrangement links TRBV28 to TRBJ1-5, with a tentative D call TRBD1 (5 bases). The material sequenced was lung tumor tissue. The CDR3 DNA sequence: TGTACCAGCAGCCCGCGGGGGGATAGCAATCAGACCCAGCATTTT. It encodes CTSSPRGDSNQTQHF. The entire variable domain, with the rest obtained from reference TRBV28 and TRBJ1-5, is as follows: DVKVTQSSRYLVKRTGEKVFLECVQDMDHENMFWYRQDPGLGLRLIYFSYDVKMKEKGDIPEGYSVSREKKERFSLILESASTNQTSMYLCTSSPRGDSNQTQHFGDGTRLSIL.